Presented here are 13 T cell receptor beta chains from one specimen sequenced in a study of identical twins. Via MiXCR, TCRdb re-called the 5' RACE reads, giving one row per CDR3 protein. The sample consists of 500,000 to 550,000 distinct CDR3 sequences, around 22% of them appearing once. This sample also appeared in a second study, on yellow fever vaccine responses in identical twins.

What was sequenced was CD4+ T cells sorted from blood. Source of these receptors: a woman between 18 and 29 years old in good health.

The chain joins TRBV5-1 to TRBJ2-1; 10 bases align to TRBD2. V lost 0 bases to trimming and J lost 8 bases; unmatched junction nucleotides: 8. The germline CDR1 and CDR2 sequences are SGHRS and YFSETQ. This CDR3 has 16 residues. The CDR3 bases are TGCGCCAGCAGCTTGGAGGCTAGCGGGAGTCGGGATGAGCAGTTCTTC. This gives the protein CASSLEASGSRDEQFF.

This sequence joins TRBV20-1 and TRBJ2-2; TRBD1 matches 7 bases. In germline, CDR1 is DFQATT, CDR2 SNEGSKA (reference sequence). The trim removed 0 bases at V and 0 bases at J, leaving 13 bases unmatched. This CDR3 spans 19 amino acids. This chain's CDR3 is CSAREQGPTGSTNTGELFF. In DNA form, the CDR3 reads TGCAGTGCTAGAGAACAGGGGCCCACCGGCTCTACGAACACCGGGGAGCTGTTTTTT.

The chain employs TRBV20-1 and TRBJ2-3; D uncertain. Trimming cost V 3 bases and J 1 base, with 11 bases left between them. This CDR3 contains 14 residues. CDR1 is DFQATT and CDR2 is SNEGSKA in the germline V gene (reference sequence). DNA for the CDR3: TGCAGTGCTAGGTTGGACGGCCGCACAGATACGCAGTATTTT. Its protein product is CSARLDGRTDTQYF.

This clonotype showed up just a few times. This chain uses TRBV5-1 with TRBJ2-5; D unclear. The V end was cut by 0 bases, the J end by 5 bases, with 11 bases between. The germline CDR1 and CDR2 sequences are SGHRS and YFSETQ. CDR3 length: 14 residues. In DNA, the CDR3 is TGCGCCAGCAGCTTGGGATGGGAAGAGGAGACCCAGTACTTC. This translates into CASSLGWEEETQYF.

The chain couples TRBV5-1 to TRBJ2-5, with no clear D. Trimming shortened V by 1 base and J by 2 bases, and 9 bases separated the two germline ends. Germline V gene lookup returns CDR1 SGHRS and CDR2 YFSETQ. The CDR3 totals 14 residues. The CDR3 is CASSLSQPQETQYF. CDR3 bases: TGCGCCAGCAGCTTGAGTCAGCCACAAGAGACCCAGTACTTC.

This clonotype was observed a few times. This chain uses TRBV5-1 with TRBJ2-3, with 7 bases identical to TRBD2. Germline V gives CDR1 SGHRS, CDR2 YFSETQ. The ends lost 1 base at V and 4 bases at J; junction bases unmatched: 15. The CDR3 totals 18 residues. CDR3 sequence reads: CASSLTSDTFLTADTQYF. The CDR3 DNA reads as TGCGCCAGCAGCTTGACTAGCGACACCTTCCTCACAGCAGATACGCAGTATTTT.

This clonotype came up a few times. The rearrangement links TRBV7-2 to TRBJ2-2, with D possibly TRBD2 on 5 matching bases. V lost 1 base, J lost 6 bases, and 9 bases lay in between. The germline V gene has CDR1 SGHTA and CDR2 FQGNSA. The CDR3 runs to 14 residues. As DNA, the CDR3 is TGTGCCAGCAGCTTAGGGGCTAGCCCCGGGGAGCTGTTTTTT. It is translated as CASSLGASPGELFF.

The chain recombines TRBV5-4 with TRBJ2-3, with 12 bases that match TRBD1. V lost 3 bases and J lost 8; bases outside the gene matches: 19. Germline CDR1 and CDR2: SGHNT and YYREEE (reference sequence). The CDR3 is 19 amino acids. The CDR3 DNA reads TGTGCCAGCAGCTCGATGTCAGGAGGGGACAGGGGGCACGAGGGTACGCAGTATTTT. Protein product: CASSSMSGGDRGHEGTQYF.

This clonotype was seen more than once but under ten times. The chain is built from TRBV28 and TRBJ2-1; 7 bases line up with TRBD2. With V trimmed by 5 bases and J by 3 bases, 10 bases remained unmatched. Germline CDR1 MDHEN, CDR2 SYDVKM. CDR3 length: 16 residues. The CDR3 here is CASSTMRREGYNEQFF. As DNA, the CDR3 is TGTGCCAGCAGTACCATGAGGAGGGAGGGCTACAATGAGCAGTTCTTC. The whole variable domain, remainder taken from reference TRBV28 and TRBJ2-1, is DVKVTQSSRYLVKRTGEKVFLECVQDMDHENMFWYRQDPGLGLRLIYFSYDVKMKEKGDIPEGYSVSREKKERFSLILESASTNQTSMYLCASSTMRREGYNEQFFGPGTRLTVL.

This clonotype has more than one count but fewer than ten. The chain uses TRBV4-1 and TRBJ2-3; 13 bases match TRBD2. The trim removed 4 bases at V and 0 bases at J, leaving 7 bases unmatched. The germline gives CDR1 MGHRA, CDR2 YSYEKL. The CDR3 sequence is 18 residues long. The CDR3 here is CASSPRTSGSHSTDTQYF. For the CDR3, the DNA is TGCGCCAGCAGCCCTCGGACTAGCGGGAGTCATAGCACAGATACGCAGTATTTT.

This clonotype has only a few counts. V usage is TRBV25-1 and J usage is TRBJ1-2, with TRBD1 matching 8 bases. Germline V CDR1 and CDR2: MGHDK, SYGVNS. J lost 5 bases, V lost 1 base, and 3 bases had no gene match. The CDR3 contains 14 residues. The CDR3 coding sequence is TGTGCCAGCAGTGAATCCGGGACAGGTTATGGCTACACCTTC. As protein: CASSESGTGYGYTF.

CDR3 coding DNA: TGTGCCAGCAGCATCGTGGATACGCAGTATTTT. Its translation is CASSIVDTQYF. The gene calls are TRBV5-5 and TRBJ2-3; D remains unclear. CDR1 SGHKS and CDR2 YYEKEE come from the germline V gene (reference sequence). The V end was cut by 4 bases, the J end by 6 bases, with 6 bases between. This CDR3 has 11 amino acids.

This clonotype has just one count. This CDR3 is CASRSTSGAYNEQFF. DNA of the CDR3: TGTGCCAGCAGAAGCACTAGCGGAGCCTACAATGAGCAGTTCTTC. The chain couples TRBV2 to TRBJ2-1, with 8 bases that match TRBD2. The CDR3 is 15 amino acids. Germline values: CDR1 SNHLY, CDR2 FYNNEI. V shed 6 bases, J shed 2 bases, and the junction held 6 bases outside the gene matches.